The 5 T cell receptor beta chains listed next were all sequenced from one sample in a study of cytomegalovirus exposure and HLA in healthy donors. In the PCR, 60 Vbeta and 13 Jbeta primers were used. Clones were sequenced by immunoSEQ multiplex PCR, and TCRdb holds only the in-frame ones, with some missing. The repertoire holds 90,000 to 100,000 clones, with approximately 71% as singletons. Sequencing input: PBMCs. The source is a female donor in good health and CMV-seronegative.

The chain is built from TRBV5-4 and TRBJ2-5; 9 bases line up with TRBD2. The CDR3 spans 15 residues. V lost 3 bases and J lost 3; bases outside the gene matches: 6. Germline V gene lookup returns CDR1 SGHNT and CDR2 YYREEE (reference sequence). CDR3 region: CASSSAGGSEETQYF. CDR3 nucleotide sequence: TGTGCCAGCAGCTCAGCGGGAGGCTCTGAAGAGACCCAGTACTTC. Full variable domain (missing parts from reference TRBV5-4 and TRBJ2-5): ETGVTQSPTHLIKTRGQQVTLRCSSQSGHNTVSWYQQALGQGPQFIFQYYREEENGRGNFPPRFSGLQFPNYSSELNVNALELDDSALYLCASSSAGGSEETQYFGPGTRLLVL.

The chain uses TRBV7-8 and TRBJ2-7; 8 nucleotides line up with TRBD2. This CDR3 is built from 15 residues. The junction had 16 bases not matched to a gene; V was cut back by 8 bases and J by 7 bases. CDR1 is SGHVS and CDR2 is FQNEAQ in the germline V gene. In nucleotides, the CDR3 is TGTGCCAGCGTCATTATACGGAGCGGGAGAGAGGAGCAGTACTTC. Protein product: CASVIIRSGREEQYF.

The rearrangement uses TRBV6-5 and TRBJ2-7, with TRBD2 identical over 8 bases. V was clipped by 6 bases and J by 7 bases; unmatched bases: 11. CDR3 length equals 14 residues. Germline V gives CDR1 MNHEY, CDR2 SVGAGI. Written as DNA, the CDR3 is TGTGCCAGCAGCCCCGGGACTAGACTTCTGGAGCAGTACTTC. As protein: CASSPGTRLLEQYF.

The J gene is TRBJ2-2, the V gene TRBV4-3, with TRBD2 identical over 10 bases. The CDR3 covers 15 residues. The trim removed 2 bases at V and 7 bases at J, leaving 4 bases unmatched. The V gene's germline CDR1 is LGHNA and CDR2 YSLEER. The CDR3 DNA reads as TGCGCCAGCAGCCAAACTGGACTAGCGGACGGGGAGCTGTTTTTT. Amino acid sequence: CASSQTGLADGELFF.

This clone was detected once. V and J are TRBV4-1 and TRBJ2-5; tentatively, D is TRBD1 (6 bases). The V gene's germline CDR1 is MGHRA and CDR2 YSYEKL. Trimming took off 3 bases at V and 5 bases at J, with 16 bases between the two ends. This CDR3 region has 15 residues. CDR3 protein: CASSQLGAGLETQYF. Here the CDR3 DNA reads TGCGCCAGCAGCCAGCTGGGGGCCGGGTTGGAGACCCAGTACTTC.